This entry features one T cell receptor (beta chain) sequence. The target antigen is unknown. The PCR employed 60 Vbeta primers together with 13 Jbeta primers. The table came from immunoSEQ multiplex PCR; TCRdb's copy has only in-frame clones and leaves some out. The sample consists of some 190,000 clones, 82% of them appearing once. This specimen belongs to a study of cytomegalovirus exposure and HLA in healthy donors. Findings and limits, study-wide: Most TCR beta V segments were productive about 87% or about 30% of the time in an earlier analysis. The sole available immune exposure information was CMV serostatus. For most subjects, TCR beta sequences were reported to predict HLA-A and HLA-B alleles with accuracy.

The J segment lost 2 bases and the V segment lost 4 bases, leaving 4 bases of the junction unmatched. CDR1 and CDR2 (germline): SQVTM, ANQGSEA. The CDR3 consists of 14 residues. The V call is TRBV29-1, the J call TRBJ2-7; 11 bases line up with TRBD1. The sample was PBMCs. This receptor was taken from a man aged 35 to 55 in good health and CMV-seronegative. The CDR3 nucleotides are TGCAGCGTTGGAGGGACAGGGGGAACCTACGAGCAGTACTTC. Translating gives CSVGGTGGTYEQYF.